The 23 T cell receptor beta chains below were found in one sample sequenced in a study of vaccination and CD4 T cells after COVID-19. Their specific antigens are unknown. Cultured CD4+ T-cell DNA underwent Oncomine TCR Beta short-read sequencing. TCRdb analysed the PCR reads with MiXCR anew, one entry per CDR3 protein. The sample records about 12,000 distinct CDR3 sequences, approximately 60% being singletons. Treatment specified: roughly nine-day PBMC culture with coronavirus spike peptide pools or control peptides (ViraFEST assay). Sequencing was done on a sample of CD4+ T cells from blood, cultured in vitro. The receptors were gathered from a human donor who had recovered from COVID-19.

CDR3 in amino acids: CASSGDGGAVGYTF. CDR3 in DNA: TGTGCCAGCAGTGGGGACGGGGGGGCGGTTGGCTACACCTTC. The chain is built from TRBV28 and TRBJ1-2; D possibly corresponds to TRBD1 (6 bases). The CDR3 runs to 14 residues. Trimming stripped 5 bases from V and 7 bases from J, with 17 bases between. Germline lookup yields CDR1 MDHEN and CDR2 SYDVKM.

The chain has TRBV2 and TRBJ2-1; D ambiguous. The CDR3 contains 12 residues. V was cut by 5 bases and J by 7 bases, with 9 bases left in between. The germline V gene has CDR1 SNHLY and CDR2 FYNNEI. The CDR3 region has the DNA TGTGCCAGCAGTCCGGACGATAATGAGCAGTTCTTC. It encodes CASSPDDNEQFF.

This clonotype occurred a few times. V usage is TRBV20-1 and J usage is TRBJ2-1, with a possible D match to TRBD1 (5 bases). CDR1 and CDR2 from the germline V gene are DFQATT and SNEGSKA (reference sequence). This CDR3 has 11 residues. V was clipped by 5 bases and J by 9 bases, with 11 bases between them. CDR3 DNA: TGCAGTGCTCCTGGGGCAGGTGAGCAGTTCTTC. It codes for CSAPGAGEQFF.

J is TRBJ1-5 and V is TRBV20-1; D is ambiguous. CDR3 size: 16 residues. CDR1 and CDR2 from the germline V gene are DFQATT and SNEGSKA (reference sequence). V dropped 1 base and J dropped 1 base, with 14 bases sitting between them. CDR3 in amino acids: CSARATEGGSNQPQHF. The CDR3 coding sequence is TGCAGTGCTAGAGCCACAGAGGGAGGAAGCAATCAGCCCCAGCATTTT.

The chain carries TRBV7-9 and TRBJ1-3; D gene ambiguous. The CDR3 runs 13 residues. The V end lost 5 bases, the J end lost 3 bases, and 8 bases lay between the germline ends. Germline V gives CDR1 SEHNR, CDR2 FQNEAQ (reference sequence). The CDR3 loop reads CASSRGSGNTIYF. The CDR3 coding sequence is TGTGCCAGCAGCCGGGGTAGTGGAAACACCATATATTTT. Full variable domain (remainder filled in from reference TRBV7-9 and TRBJ1-3): DTGVSQNPRHKITKRGQNVTFRCDPISEHNRLYWYRQTLGQGPEFLTYFQNEAQLEKSRLLSDRFSAERPKGSFSTLEIQRTEQGDSAMYLCASSRGSGNTIYFGEGSWLTVV.

This clonotype was seen just once. V gene TRBV7-2 combines with J gene TRBJ2-7; tentatively, D is TRBD2 (5 bases). The CDR3 covers 15 residues. Germline V gene lookup returns CDR1 SGHTA and CDR2 FQGNSA. Trimming left V 2 bases short and J 3 bases short, with 14 bases between. CDR3 sequence: CASSLISSGDYEQYF. In DNA form, the CDR3 reads TGTGCCAGCAGCTTAATCTCCAGCGGTGACTACGAGCAGTACTTC.

The genes are TRBV6-1 and TRBJ2-5; D remains unclear. CDR1 is MNHNS, CDR2 SASEGT, per germline. This CDR3 contains 15 residues. V was cut by 5 bases and J by 4 bases, with 17 bases left in between. The CDR3 loop reads CASSRPPQLGETQYF. For the CDR3, the DNA is TGTGCCAGCAGTCGACCTCCCCAGCTCGGAGAGACCCAGTACTTC.

The chain links TRBV4-3 to TRBJ2-3, with TRBD2 matching over 8 bases. Trimming cost V 1 base and J 5 bases; bases outside gene matches: 5. The germline V gene encodes CDR1 LGHNA and CDR2 YSLEER. The CDR3 totals 15 residues. The CDR3 DNA reads as TGCGCCAGCAGCCAAGTCACGGCGGGGGGAGATACGCAGTATTTT. Translated: CASSQVTAGGDTQYF.

The CDR3 protein is CATSRDWRESYNEQFF. The CDR3 DNA reads as TGTGCCACCAGCAGAGATTGGCGGGAGAGCTACAATGAGCAGTTCTTC. The rearrangement joins TRBV15 to TRBJ2-1; 7 bases agree with TRBD2. The V segment lost 0 bases and the J segment 3 bases; nucleotides outside the gene matches: 5. Germline-derived CDR1 and CDR2 are LNHNV and YYDKDF (reference sequence). The CDR3 has 16 residues.

The rearrangement links TRBV20-1 to TRBJ2-3; TRBD2 might be the D (5 bases). Germline V gene lookup returns CDR1 DFQATT and CDR2 SNEGSKA (reference sequence). Trimming pared 6 bases from V and 0 bases from J, leaving 19 bases between. The CDR3 contains 16 residues. The CDR3 sequence is CSASERAAASTDTQYF. The CDR3 coding sequence is TGCAGTGCATCGGAGAGAGCGGCTGCTAGCACAGATACGCAGTATTTT.

The J gene is TRBJ2-5, the V gene TRBV15; tentatively, D is TRBD2 (5 bases). The CDR3 runs to 14 residues. Trimming shortened V by 2 bases and J by 1 base, and 8 bases separated the two germline ends. CDR1 LNHNV and CDR2 YYDKDF come from the germline V gene (reference sequence). The CDR3 spells CATSRRGFQETQYF. CDR3 coding DNA: TGTGCCACCAGCAGACGAGGGTTCCAAGAGACCCAGTACTTC.

This clonotype came up a few times. The chain combines TRBV20-1 with TRBJ1-5; D gene ambiguous. In germline, CDR1 is DFQATT, CDR2 SNEGSKA (reference sequence). Trimming removed 2 bases at V and 5 bases at J, with 13 bases between. CDR3 size: 14 residues. CDR3 bases: TGCAGTGCTAGATACGGCAGCTCGCATCAGCCCCAGCATTTT. Translated, it gives CSARYGSSHQPQHF.

This sequence joins TRBV30 and TRBJ1-1, with 7 bases aligning to TRBD1. Germline assignment: CDR1 GTSNPN and CDR2 SVGIG (reference sequence). CDR3 size: 16 residues. The ends lost 2 bases at V and 6 bases at J; junction bases unmatched: 15. This CDR3 reads CAWSPSGNIQGAEAFF. Here the CDR3 DNA reads TGTGCCTGGAGTCCTAGCGGGAATATCCAGGGGGCTGAAGCTTTCTTT. Together with reference TRBV30 and TRBJ1-1, the CDR3 gives the full variable domain: SQTIHQWPATLVQPVGSPLSLECTVEGTSNPNLYWYRQAAGRGLQLLFYSVGIGQISSEVPQNLSASRPQDRQFILSSKKLLLSDSGFYLCAWSPSGNIQGAEAFFGQGTRLTVV.

V gene TRBV6-2 or TRBV6-3 combines with J gene TRBJ1-5; the D is unclear. CDR3 length equals 16 residues. Looked up from germline, CDR1 is MNHEY and CDR2 is SVGEGT. V lost 6 bases and J 1 base, leaving 16 bases between the germline ends. In DNA form, the CDR3 reads TGTGCCAGCAGACGAGAGACAAGAACAAGCAATCAGCCCCAGCATTTT. It encodes CASRRETRTSNQPQHF.

V and J are TRBV27 and TRBJ1-3; no reliable D call. Trimming left V 5 bases short and J 0 bases short, with 14 bases between. CDR1 and CDR2 from the germline V gene are MNHEY and SMNVEV (reference sequence). The CDR3 contains 16 residues. As DNA, the CDR3 is TGTGCCAGCAGTATGGGCGGAATACACTCTGGAAACACCATATATTTT. Translated: CASSMGGIHSGNTIYF.

V usage is TRBV20-1 and J usage is TRBJ2-5; possible D gene TRBD2, 5 bases. CDR1 and CDR2 from the germline V gene are DFQATT and SNEGSKA (reference sequence). Trimming removed 6 bases from V and 2 bases from J, with 13 bases in between. This CDR3 region has 13 residues. The CDR3 DNA is TGCAGTGCCCCAACTAGGGCACAAGAGACCCAGTACTTC. Protein sequence: CSAPTRAQETQYF.

The chain recombines TRBV28 with TRBJ1-5; D may be TRBD1 (5 bases). The CDR3 loop spans 16 amino acids. Trimming took 6 bases from V and 0 from J, leaving 15 bases between them. Germline V gene data show CDR1 as MDHEN and CDR2 as SYDVKM. The CDR3 loop is CASRPSGRASNQPQHF. The DNA for the CDR3 is TGTGCCAGCAGGCCCTCGGGACGAGCTAGCAATCAGCCCCAGCATTTT.

In its sample, this clonotype was seen once. This chain connects TRBV20-1 to TRBJ1-2; D possibly corresponds to TRBD1 (6 bases). The CDR3 loop spans 13 amino acids. Germline assignment: CDR1 DFQATT and CDR2 SNEGSKA (reference sequence). Trimming pared 0 bases from V and 8 bases from J, leaving 13 bases between. CDR3: CSARDPRTAGYTF. Written as DNA, the CDR3 is TGCAGTGCTAGAGATCCGCGGACAGCGGGCTACACCTTC.

This clonotype showed up just a few times. The chain employs TRBV30 and TRBJ1-5, with D perhaps TRBD1 (5 bases). Trimming stripped 0 bases from V and 2 bases from J, with 5 bases between. The germline V gene has CDR1 GTSNPN and CDR2 SVGIG (reference sequence). The CDR3 contains 13 residues. CDR3 sequence (DNA): TGTGCCTGGAGTGTAGGGGGCAATCAGCCCCAGCATTTT. It encodes CAWSVGGNQPQHF.

This clonotype was seen only a few times. The chain joins TRBV24-1 to TRBJ2-3; weak D call: TRBD2 (8 bases). Germline V gene data show CDR1 as KGHDR and CDR2 as SFDVKD. This CDR3 spans 15 amino acids. The V end lost 5 bases, the J end lost 2 bases, and 13 bases lay between the germline ends. CDR3 coding DNA: TGTGCCACCAGTGCGGGAGGGGGCTTCACAGATACGCAGTATTTT. It is translated as CATSAGGGFTDTQYF.

Here the CDR3 reads CASSETGGNYGYTF. The CDR3 DNA reads as TGTGCCAGCAGTGAAACAGGGGGTAACTATGGCTACACCTTC. The gene calls are TRBV6-1 and TRBJ1-2, with 8 bases matching TRBD1. Germline values: CDR1 MNHNS, CDR2 SASEGT. Germline trimming cut 2 bases from V and 1 base from J; bases unmatched to any gene: 0. The CDR3 runs 14 residues.

This clonotype was counted a few times. V usage is TRBV20-1 and J usage is TRBJ1-1; D uncertain. The CDR3 has 15 amino acids. The V end lost 0 bases, the J end lost 11 bases, and 22 bases lay between the germline ends. The germline V gene encodes CDR1 DFQATT and CDR2 SNEGSKA (reference sequence). The DNA of the CDR3 is TGCAGTGCTAGAGATCGGGTAGACACTGATCTGACGGCTTTCTTT. It encodes CSARDRVDTDLTAFF.

The CDR3 nucleotides are TGTGCCAGCAGTGCCCGTCTCGCCTTATCAGGAGATACGCAGTATTTT. Translated: CASSARLALSGDTQYF. This rearrangement joins TRBV2 to TRBJ2-3; D not resolved. V dropped 4 bases and J dropped 5 bases, with 19 bases sitting between them. Germline CDR1 reads SNHLY; CDR2 reads FYNNEI. This CDR3 contains 16 residues.